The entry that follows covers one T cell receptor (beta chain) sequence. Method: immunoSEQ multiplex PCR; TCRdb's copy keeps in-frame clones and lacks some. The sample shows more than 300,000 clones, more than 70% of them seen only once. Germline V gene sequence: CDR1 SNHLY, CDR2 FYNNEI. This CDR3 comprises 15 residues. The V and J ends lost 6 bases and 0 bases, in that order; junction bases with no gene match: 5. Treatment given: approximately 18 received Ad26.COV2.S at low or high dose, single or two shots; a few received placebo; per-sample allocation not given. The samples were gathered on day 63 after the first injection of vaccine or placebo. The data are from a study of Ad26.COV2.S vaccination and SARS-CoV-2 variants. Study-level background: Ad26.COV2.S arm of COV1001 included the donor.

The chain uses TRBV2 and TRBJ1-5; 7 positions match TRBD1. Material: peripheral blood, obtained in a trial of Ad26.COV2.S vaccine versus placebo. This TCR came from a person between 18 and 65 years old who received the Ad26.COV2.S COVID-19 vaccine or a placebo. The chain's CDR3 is CASRRQGNSNQPQHF. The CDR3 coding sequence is TGTGCCAGCAGAAGACAGGGCAATAGCAATCAGCCCCAGCATTTT. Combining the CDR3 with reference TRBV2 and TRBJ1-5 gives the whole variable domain EPEVTQTPSHQVTQMGQEVILRCVPISNHLYFYWYRQILGQKVEFLVSFYNNEISEKSEIFDDQFSVERPDGSNFTLKIRSTKLEDSAMYFCASRRQGNSNQPQHFGDGTRLSIL.